The next 7 T cell receptor beta chains were all read from a single sample in a study of T cell responses to AZD1222 COVID-19 vaccine. The protocol was immunoSEQ multiplex PCR, while the TCRdb copy is restricted to in-frame clones and leaves out a portion. This table holds about 140,000 clones, 91% found once. This specimen consisted of peripheral blood, obtained on day 0 of AZD1222 vaccination. The receptors were gathered from an adult in good health.

V is TRBV19 and J is TRBJ1-3; D is unresolved. CDR3 length: 13 residues. Trimming took 1 base from V and 8 from J, leaving 9 bases between them. CDR1 is LNHDA and CDR2 is SQIVND in the germline V gene (reference sequence). In nucleotides, the CDR3 is TGTGCCAGTAGTATAGTTCCAAGGGACACCATATATTTT. It yields the protein CASSIVPRDTIYF.

The chain combines TRBV24-1 with TRBJ2-1; the match to TRBD1 covers 9 bases. Germline assignment: CDR1 KGHDR and CDR2 SFDVKD. J lost 6 bases, V lost 7 bases, and 6 bases had no gene match. The CDR3 covers 14 residues. CDR3 amino acids: CATSAGTGRNEQFF. The CDR3 DNA follows: TGTGCCACCAGCGCCGGGACAGGGCGCAATGAGCAGTTCTTC.

The J gene is TRBJ1-6, the V gene TRBV7-6, with 9 nucleotides matching TRBD1. Germline V gene lookup returns CDR1 SGHVS and CDR2 FNYEAQ. The junction had 0 bases not matched to a gene; V was cut back by 8 bases and J by 4 bases. This CDR3 comprises 13 residues. The CDR3, as DNA: TGTGCCAGCGGGACAGGGTATAATTCACCCCTCCACTTT. It is translated as CASGTGYNSPLHF.

The J gene is TRBJ2-7, the V gene TRBV11-1; TRBD2 is a possible D gene (6 bases). CDR1 and CDR2 from the germline V gene are SGHAT and FQDESV (reference sequence). CDR3 length: 13 amino acids. V was cut by 5 bases and J by 2 bases, with 10 bases left in between. CDR3 nucleotide sequence: TGTGCCAGCAGCCTGGAGCGGGCCTACGAGCAGTACTTC. Its protein is CASSLERAYEQYF.

The rearrangement uses TRBV28 and TRBJ1-2, with D possibly TRBD1 on 5 matching bases. Germline lookup yields CDR1 MDHEN and CDR2 SYDVKM. V dropped 6 bases and J dropped 3 bases, with 14 bases sitting between them. This CDR3 spans 14 amino acids. In DNA, the CDR3 is TGTGCCAGCAGGCCCCGGGACCCCTACTATGGCTACACCTTC. Protein sequence: CASRPRDPYYGYTF.

The rearrangement uses TRBV15 and TRBJ2-5; D uncertain. V was shortened by 1 base and J by 3 bases, with 15 bases between the two germline ends. Germline V gives CDR1 LNHNV, CDR2 YYDKDF (reference sequence). The CDR3 length is 16 residues. The CDR3: CATSRGTAEWKETQYF. The CDR3, as DNA: TGTGCCACCAGCAGAGGAACCGCGGAGTGGAAAGAGACCCAGTACTTC.

This chain uses TRBV5-4 with TRBJ2-7, with 13 nucleotides matching TRBD2. The junction had 8 bases not matched to a gene; V was cut back by 4 bases and J by 4 bases. This CDR3 has 16 residues. CDR1 and CDR2 (germline): SGHNT, YYREEE (reference sequence). CDR3: CASSLGLAGAVYEQYF. DNA for the CDR3: TGTGCCAGCAGCCTAGGACTAGCGGGAGCGGTATACGAGCAGTACTTC.